The source of this TCR beta chain is a study of T cell responses to AZD1222 COVID-19 vaccine. With regard to this clone: Its antigen remains unknown.

The ends were cut back, 4 bases at V and 3 bases at J, with 16 bases in the middle. This CDR3 has 16 amino acids. Per the germline V gene, CDR1 is SGHRS and CDR2 is YFSETQ. Overall study findings and caveats: Reports say nearly half of spike-specific TCRs go after unmutated variant regions. Only after the peak T cell response were repertoires sampled. Females made up more of the donors, who were largely white British, and clonal diversity may have come out too low.

Clones were read by immunoSEQ multiplex PCR, and TCRdb kept only the in-frame ones, dropping some. Of fewer than 300,000 clones detected, just over 90% appear once; the ten largest clones hold roughly 0.5%. The sample was peripheral blood, taken on day 0 of AZD1222 vaccination. J is TRBJ2-2 and V is TRBV5-1; the D gene is possibly TRBD1 (6 bases). This clonotype originated in an adult in good health. CDR3 sequence: CASSHPTQGHTGELFF. As DNA, the CDR3 is TGCGCCAGCAGCCATCCTACACAGGGACACACCGGGGAGCTGTTTTTT.